Listed below are T cell receptor beta chains from one sample, sequenced in a study of patients and donors after allogeneic stem cell transplantation. TCRdb reanalysed the RT-PCR reads using MiXCR and keeps one entry per CDR3 protein. The sample includes about 410,000 distinct CDR3 sequences, approximately 16% seen only once; the top ten take roughly 7%. Input material: blood, either unsorted or a sorted T cell fraction (not recorded which). These receptors were collected from a human donor who was either an allogeneic HSCT recipient or a stem cell or donor lymphocyte infusion donor (not recorded which). It is not recorded whose cells these are; they may come from a transplant donor. CDR3s include the opening cysteine and the closing phenylalanine or tryptophan. D genes are given only for firm matches. Clone sizes are given selectively: once, few, many, or a class where the clone is expanded.

j_gene,v_gene,d_gene,abundance,CDR3aa,CDR3nt
TRBJ1-2,TRBV25-1,.,.,CASRRGSRTEYGYTF,TGTGCCAGCAGGAGGGGGTCTAGGACAGAATATGGCTACACCTTC
TRBJ2-7,TRBV20-1,TRBD2,many,CSARDWGLAIGEQYF,TGCAGTGCTAGAGATTGGGGACTAGCGATTGGCGAGCAGTACTTC
TRBJ1-5,TRBV20-1,.,.,CSARGVPGLHF,TGCAGTGCTAGGGGGGTTCCGGGACTGCATTTT
TRBJ1-6,TRBV30,.,few,CAWSVRGNNSPLHF,TGTGCCTGGAGTGTACGGGGGAATAATTCACCCCTCCACTTT
TRBJ1-1,TRBV4-1,TRBD1,.,CASSPRDRAWGNAEAFF,TGCGCCAGCAGCCCCCGGGACAGGGCCTGGGGAAACGCTGAAGCTTTCTTT
TRBJ1-5,TRBV12-3/TRBV12-4,.,few,CASSSPNFSNQPQHF,TGTGCCAGCAGCTCACCGAACTTTAGCAATCAGCCCCAGCATTTT
TRBJ1-2,TRBV12-3/TRBV12-4,.,few,CASSLAMGAGNIYGYTF,TGTGCCAGCAGTTTAGCGATGGGGGCGGGGAACATCTATGGCTACACCTTC
TRBJ2-7,TRBV28,.,few,CASRLGQILGEQYF,TGTGCCAGCAGGCTTGGACAGATCCTGGGGGAGCAGTACTTC
TRBJ1-2,TRBV20-1,TRBD1,few,CSAPMLGTGVNYGYTF,TGCAGTGCCCCCATGCTAGGGACAGGGGTAAACTATGGCTACACCTTC
TRBJ1-2,TRBV10-3,TRBD1,few,CAITHDREAYGYTF,TGTGCCATCACCCACGACAGGGAAGCCTATGGCTACACCTTC
TRBJ1-1,TRBV13,.,.,CASSLDQENGEAFF,TGTGCCAGCAGCTTAGATCAGGAAAATGGTGAAGCTTTCTTT
TRBJ2-2,TRBV6-2/TRBV6-3,.,many,CATKLGGGELFF,TGTGCCACGAAGCTGGGAGGCGGGGAGCTGTTTTTT
TRBJ2-1,TRBV7-9,.,.,CASSLGQGRVNEQFF,TGTGCCAGCAGCTTAGGGCAGGGGAGGGTCAATGAGCAGTTCTTC
TRBJ2-1,TRBV6-1,.,few,CASSAQGGGVGNKQFF,TGTGCCAGCAGTGCCCAGGGAGGAGGAGTGGGCAATAAGCAGTTCTTC
TRBJ2-3,TRBV20-1,.,many,CSVLSGWDTDTQYF,TGCAGCGTACTTAGCGGTTGGGACACAGATACGCAGTATTTT
TRBJ1-5,TRBV19,.,few,CASTRTETRVDAQHF,TGTGCCAGTACCCGGACGGAGACGCGGGTGGATGCCCAGCATTTT
TRBJ1-2,TRBV5-5,.,.,CASSPGPGWANEGYTF,TGTGCCAGCAGCCCTGGACCTGGTTGGGCTAACGAGGGCTACACCTTC
TRBJ2-1,TRBV5-1,TRBD2,many,CASSPGLRLKHEQFF,TGCGCCAGCAGCCCGGGACTACGCCTTAAACATGAGCAGTTCTTC
TRBJ1-3,TRBV5-1,.,.,CASSHGSENTIYF,TGCGCCAGCAGCCACGGATCGGAAAACACCATATATTTT
TRBJ2-7,TRBV5-1,TRBD1,many,CASSRDRSTYEQYF,TGCGCCAGCAGCCGGGACAGGTCAACTTACGAGCAGTACTTC
TRBJ2-7,TRBV3-1,.,.,CASSQKGTQQYF,TGTGCCAGCAGCCAGAAAGGGACGCAGCAGTACTTC
TRBJ2-1,TRBV15,.,few,CATSREGSSGAIQFF,TGTGCCACCAGCAGAGAGGGTAGTTCGGGGGCCATCCAGTTCTTC
TRBJ2-7,TRBV4-1,TRBD2,few,CASSQGTSGSHEQYF,TGCGCCAGCAGCCAAGGGACTAGCGGGAGTCACGAGCAGTACTTC
TRBJ1-2,TRBV29-1,.,many,CSVPDRFHGYTF,TGCAGCGTCCCCGACAGATTCCATGGCTACACCTTC
TRBJ2-3,TRBV11-2,.,few,CASSLVGAGTVITDTQYF,TGTGCCAGCAGCTTAGTAGGTGCGGGGACCGTAATTACAGATACGCAGTATTTT
TRBJ2-6,TRBV29-1,.,few,CSVRVFGANVLTF,TGCAGCGTTAGGGTGTTTGGGGCCAACGTCCTGACTTTC
TRBJ2-5,TRBV7-2,.,.,CASSLPNMARETQYF,TGTGCCAGCAGCTTACCCAATATGGCGCGAGAGACCCAGTACTTC
TRBJ1-1,TRBV20-1,.,.,CSARVAQQNTEAFF,TGCAGTGCTAGAGTAGCACAACAGAACACTGAAGCTTTCTTT
TRBJ2-5,TRBV29-1,TRBD2,.,CSVERVGRDETQYF,TGCAGCGTTGAAAGGGTGGGGAGGGATGAGACCCAGTACTTC
TRBJ2-4,TRBV12-3/TRBV12-4,.,few,CASSPLHPRPLAKNIQYF,TGTGCCAGCAGTCCCCTCCATCCCAGGCCCCTAGCCAAAAACATTCAGTACTTC
TRBJ2-7,TRBV18,.,few,CASSPRDGLYEQYF,TGTGCCAGCTCACCGCGGGACGGATTGTACGAGCAGTACTTC
TRBJ1-5,TRBV6-1,.,few,CASSPLIRDPQRAQHF,TGTGCCAGCAGTCCTCTCATCCGGGATCCCCAAAGGGCCCAGCATTTT
TRBJ2-7,TRBV2,TRBD2,.,CASSEMSSGAYEQYF,TGTGCCAGCAGTGAAATGTCTAGCGGAGCCTACGAGCAGTACTTC
TRBJ1-1,TRBV7-9,.,.,CASSLMQTAGTEAFF,TGTGCCAGCAGCTTAATGCAAACGGCGGGCACTGAAGCTTTCTTT
TRBJ2-1,TRBV10-3,.,.,CAISVQGLNEQFF,TGTGCCATCAGTGTACAGGGACTGAATGAGCAGTTCTTC
TRBJ1-3,TRBV7-6,.,.,CASSLYGGGRNTIYF,TGTGCCAGCAGCTTATACGGGGGCGGGAGAAACACCATATATTTT
TRBJ1-5,TRBV6-6,.,.,CVTAQGNQPQHF,TGTGTCACGGCCCAAGGCAATCAGCCCCAGCATTTT
TRBJ1-1,TRBV21-1,.,few,CASSNSGQGARAFF,TGTGCCAGCAGCAACTCTGGACAGGGGGCGAGGGCTTTCTTT
TRBJ2-5,TRBV29-1,TRBD2,.,CSVEDGGGSETQYF,TGCAGCGTTGAAGATGGGGGGGGTTCCGAGACCCAGTACTTC
TRBJ1-5,TRBV10-3,.,.,CAISERQTNQPQHF,TGTGCCATCAGTGAAAGGCAGACTAATCAGCCCCAGCATTTT
TRBJ2-1,TRBV11-1,.,.,CASSLIAAGRNEQFF,TGTGCCAGCAGCTTAATAGCTGCTGGACGGAATGAGCAGTTCTTC
TRBJ2-5,TRBV10-3,.,.,CAIGQETQYF,TGTGCCATCGGCCAAGAGACCCAGTACTTC
TRBJ2-7,TRBV12-3/TRBV12-4,TRBD2,many,CASSIWTSGEQYF,TGTGCCAGCAGTATCTGGACTAGCGGTGAGCAGTACTTC
TRBJ2-1,TRBV6-2/TRBV6-3,TRBD2,.,CASSYLTSGLYNEQFF,TGTGCCAGCAGTTACCTTACTAGCGGACTCTACAATGAGCAGTTCTTC
TRBJ2-5,TRBV5-1,.,few,CASSSVSRQETQYF,TGCGCCAGCAGCTCAGTCTCCAGACAAGAGACCCAGTACTTC
TRBJ2-7,TRBV12-3/TRBV12-4,.,many,CASSFRHPYGYEQYF,TGTGCCAGCAGTTTTCGACACCCGTACGGGTACGAGCAGTACTTC
TRBJ1-1,TRBV7-9,.,few,CASSSPAGTSNTEAFF,TGTGCCAGCAGCTCCCCTGCCGGTACGAGTAACACTGAAGCTTTCTTT
TRBJ1-3,TRBV6-5,.,.,CASSYSFRLPSSGNTIYF,TGTGCCAGCAGTTACTCCTTCCGACTCCCGAGCTCTGGAAACACCATATATTTT
TRBJ1-6,TRBV12-3/TRBV12-4,TRBD1,many,CASSGTGISPLHF,TGTGCCAGCAGTGGGACAGGAATTTCACCCCTCCACTTT
TRBJ1-3,TRBV6-1,.,many,CAISTGIGGTIYF,TGTGCCATCTCAACCGGAATTGGGGGCACCATATATTTT
TRBJ2-5,TRBV12-3/TRBV12-4,.,few,CASRKYQETQYF,TGTGCCAGCAGAAAGTACCAAGAGACCCAGTACTTC
TRBJ1-1,TRBV5-5,TRBD1,few,CASSSDRSHMKNTEAFF,TGTGCCAGCAGCTCGGACAGGTCCCATATGAAGAACACTGAAGCTTTCTTT
TRBJ1-2,TRBV4-3,.,many,CASSQVVRWDYGYTF,TGCGCCAGCAGCCAAGTAGTCAGGTGGGATTATGGCTACACCTTC
TRBJ1-1,TRBV4-1,TRBD1,.,CASSHPGQVPRNTEAFF,TGCGCCAGCAGCCACCCGGGACAGGTCCCTCGGAACACTGAAGCTTTCTTT
TRBJ2-5,TRBV11-2,.,few,CASSEGLMETQYF,TGTGCCAGCAGCGAAGGACTTATGGAGACCCAGTACTTC
TRBJ2-1,TRBV9,.,.,CASSVAGSGDYEQFF,TGTGCCAGCAGCGTAGCTGGCTCCGGGGATTATGAGCAGTTCTTC
TRBJ2-2,TRBV30,TRBD1,many,CATDRDTGELFF,TGTGCCACGGACAGGGACACCGGGGAGCTGTTTTTT
TRBJ1-2,TRBV21-1,.,.,CASSPWDRRGYTF,TGTGCCAGCAGCCCTTGGGACAGGCGGGGCTACACCTTC
TRBJ2-7,TRBV6-2/TRBV6-3,.,few,CASSYSGPGGGSIYEQYF,TGTGCCAGCAGTTACTCAGGGCCTGGGGGAGGCTCAATCTACGAGCAGTACTTC
TRBJ1-6,TRBV11-2,.,few,CASSLAAGSPLHF,TGTGCCAGCAGCTTAGCGGCAGGATCACCCCTCCACTTT